Here is one TCR beta chain with its context. This sample is part of a study of T-cell reconstitution after alpha-beta-depleted transplantation in children. Unique molecular identifiers were incorporated into the prepared TCRbeta library. MiXCR, run by TCRdb on the PCR reads, gives a single entry per CDR3 protein. This table has 200,000 to 300,000 distinct CDR3 sequences, about 12% appearing once. Germline V CDR1 and CDR2: SGDLS, YYNGEE. The CDR3 totals 15 residues. Trimming removed 2 bases from V and 5 bases from J, with 16 bases in between. The source is a human donor who donated a stem cell graft to a child with acute lymphoblastic leukemia. Sequenced material: PBMCs from the stem cell graft donor, taken from the stem cell graft. The chain uses TRBV9 and TRBJ1-2; weak D call: TRBD1 (6 bases). CDR3 sequence: CASSVPKGGGYGYTF. The CDR3 DNA sequence: TGTGCCAGCAGCGTGCCGAAAGGGGGGGGTTATGGCTACACCTTC.